One sample yielded the 30 T cell receptor beta chains listed below, sequenced in a study of OX40 agonist ivuxolimab in advanced cancers. Profiled with immunoSEQ multiplex PCR; TCRdb holds only in-frame clones, not every one. This table has tens of thousands of clones, roughly 87% appearing once. Sequencing used CD4+ or CD8+ T cells sorted from blood, obtained in a trial of the OX40 agonist ivuxolimab. The receptors were gathered from an adult with an advanced solid tumor such as melanoma, head and neck, liver or kidney cancer.

The V gene is TRBV10-3, the J gene TRBJ1-5; 7 bases match TRBD1. The CDR3 totals 13 residues. Germline loops: CDR1 ENHRY, CDR2 SYGVKD. V gave up 6 bases and J gave up 4 bases; unmatched junction bases: 3. CDR3 coding DNA: TGTGCCATCAGCGACAGGGAAAATCAGCCCCAGCATTTT. Protein: CAISDRENQPQHF.

The chain joins TRBV5-1 to TRBJ2-1, with TRBD2 matching 11 bases. The J segment lost 6 bases and the V segment lost 4 bases, leaving 3 bases of the junction unmatched. CDR1 is SGHRS, CDR2 YFSETQ, per germline. The CDR3 is made up of 14 amino acids. CDR3 residues: CASSPGTSGNEQFF. In DNA, the CDR3 is TGCGCCAGCAGCCCCGGGACTAGCGGCAATGAGCAGTTCTTC.

The J gene is TRBJ2-1, the V gene TRBV7-2; D is unresolved. Germline V CDR1 and CDR2: SGHTA, FQGNSA. The CDR3 loop spans 13 amino acids. The V end was cut by 0 bases, the J end by 15 bases, with 15 bases between. CDR3 bases: TGTGCCAGCAGCTTAGCGCCCCACCCACGGCGGTTCTTC. This encodes CASSLAPHPRRFF.

This clone was observed a single time. The rearrangement links TRBV7-2 to TRBJ2-1, with 11 bases aligning to TRBD2. The germline CDR1 and CDR2 sequences are SGHTA and FQGNSA. J gave up 6 bases and V 3 bases, and 4 bases lay outside the gene matches. The CDR3 is 15 residues long. CDR3 DNA: TGTGCCAGCAGCTTTAGCGGGAGGGCAAGCAATGAGCAGTTCTTC. This translates into CASSFSGRASNEQFF.

V and J are TRBV5-4 and TRBJ1-2, with 9 bases lining up with TRBD1. Trimming cost V 1 base and J 4 bases; bases outside gene matches: 5. Germline V CDR1 and CDR2: SGHNT, YYREEE (reference sequence). The CDR3 runs 15 residues. This CDR3 is CASSLRGQGAYGYTF. DNA for the CDR3: TGTGCCAGCAGCTTGAGGGGACAGGGAGCCTATGGCTACACCTTC.

This chain links TRBV5-6 with TRBJ2-5, with TRBD1 matching 10 bases. V lost 2 bases, J lost 4 bases, and 11 bases stayed unmatched. CDR3 length: 17 residues. CDR1 is SGHDT, CDR2 YYEEEE, per germline. CDR3 protein: CASSFSGTGATAETQYF. The CDR3 nucleotides are TGTGCCAGCAGCTTTTCTGGGACAGGGGCTACCGCAGAGACCCAGTACTTC.

V and J are TRBV11-1 and TRBJ2-5, with D unclear. CDR3 length: 13 residues. Trimming removed 5 bases from V and 4 bases from J, with 11 bases in between. Germline CDR1 is SGHAT and CDR2 is FQDESV (reference sequence). The CDR3 here is CASSADPPETQYF. DNA of the CDR3: TGTGCCAGCAGCGCCGACCCTCCAGAGACCCAGTACTTC.

The rearrangement joins TRBV14 to TRBJ1-1, with 7 bases matching TRBD1. The CDR3 loop spans 14 amino acids. Germline assignment: CDR1 SGHDN and CDR2 FVKESK. The V gene end was trimmed by 8 bases and the J gene end by 4 bases; junction bases not matched to a gene: 10. The CDR3 region is CASRRGGRGTEAFF. CDR3 DNA: TGTGCCAGCCGCCGAGGGGGCCGAGGCACTGAAGCTTTCTTT.

The chain carries TRBV6-5 and TRBJ2-3; possibly TRBD2 for D (6 bases). CDR1 and CDR2 (germline): MNHEY, SVGAGI. V was shortened by 5 bases and J by 2 bases, with 8 bases between the two germline ends. This CDR3 region has 13 residues. The CDR3 reads CASSTSLTDTQYF. The CDR3 DNA is TGTGCCAGCAGTACTAGCCTCACAGATACGCAGTATTTT.

This rearrangement joins TRBV4-2 to TRBJ2-2; TRBD1 might be the D (6 bases). Trimming pared 2 bases from V and 6 bases from J, leaving 13 bases between. Per the germline V gene, CDR1 is LGHNA and CDR2 is YNFKEQ. The length of the CDR3 is 15 residues. CDR3 amino acids: CASSQTGRTAGELFF. The CDR3 DNA reads as TGTGCCAGCAGCCAAACAGGGCGGACCGCCGGGGAGCTGTTTTTT.

V is TRBV4-1 and J is TRBJ1-3; D gene unclear. Per germline, CDR1 MGHRA and CDR2 YSYEKL. The V and J ends lost 0 bases and 1 base respectively, with 10 bases between them. The CDR3 has 16 residues. This chain's CDR3 is CASSQDTPRSGNTIYF. The CDR3 nucleotides read TGCGCCAGCAGCCAAGATACCCCCCGTTCTGGAAACACCATATATTTT.

The V gene is TRBV4-2, the J gene TRBJ1-1; the D gene is possibly TRBD1 (5 bases). Trimming took 0 bases from V and 11 from J, leaving 19 bases between them. Germline V CDR1 and CDR2: LGHNA, YNFKEQ. The CDR3 is 15 residues long. The CDR3 protein is CASSQDLVRRGDAFF. The CDR3, as DNA: TGTGCCAGCAGCCAAGATCTTGTCCGTCGGGGGGACGCTTTCTTT.

In this sample, this clone turned up once. V usage is TRBV30 and J usage is TRBJ1-1, with 10 positions matching TRBD1. This CDR3 is 14 amino acids long. V was clipped by 4 bases and J by 6 bases; unmatched bases: 8. CDR1 is GTSNPN and CDR2 is SVGIG in the germline V gene (reference sequence). This chain's CDR3 is CAWNPTGGKAEAFF. The CDR3 nucleotides are TGTGCCTGGAACCCGACAGGGGGCAAAGCTGAAGCTTTCTTT.

V is TRBV6-5 and J is TRBJ1-2; no clear D. V shed 8 bases and J shed 4 bases, with 8 bases lying between them. Germline lookup yields CDR1 MNHEY and CDR2 SVGAGI. CDR3 length: 11 amino acids. The CDR3 spells CASAGLYGYTF. The CDR3 DNA follows: TGTGCCAGCGCCGGACTCTATGGCTACACCTTC.

This chain links TRBV29-1 with TRBJ1-2; D possibly corresponds to TRBD1 (6 bases). The CDR3 runs to 13 residues. Germline V gene sequence: CDR1 SQVTM, CDR2 ANQGSEA. V was clipped by 7 bases and J by 4 bases, with 16 bases between them. The CDR3 loop is CSARSQGGYGYTF. The CDR3 DNA is TGCAGCGCCCGTTCACAGGGAGGCTATGGCTACACCTTC.

The sample holds one count of this clone. The rearrangement links TRBV18 to TRBJ2-7; 11 positions match TRBD2. Germline V lookup: CDR1 KGHSH, CDR2 LQKENI. CDR3 length: 16 residues. The V gene end was trimmed by 0 bases and the J gene end by 6 bases; junction bases not matched to a gene: 7. The CDR3 region is CASSPPTLAGVTEQYF. CDR3 in DNA: TGTGCCAGCTCACCACCGACACTAGCGGGAGTAACCGAGCAGTACTTC.

The CDR3 reads CASSRTSFEQFF. The DNA for the CDR3 is TGTGCCAGCAGCCGTACTAGCTTTGAGCAGTTCTTC. J is TRBJ2-1 and V is TRBV27; tentatively, D is TRBD2 (6 bases). In germline, CDR1 is MNHEY, CDR2 SMNVEV (reference sequence). V was trimmed by 6 bases and J by 9 bases, leaving 12 bases between them. This CDR3 has 12 residues.

The chain has TRBV7-8 and TRBJ2-3, with 9 bases identical to TRBD1. Germline V CDR1 and CDR2: SGHVS, FQNEAQ. The CDR3 runs to 15 residues. The V gene end was trimmed by 5 bases and the J gene end by 4 bases; junction bases not matched to a gene: 7. The CDR3 DNA follows: TGTGCCAGCAGCCTCCGGGACAGGGCCGCAGATACGCAGTATTTT. This codes for CASSLRDRAADTQYF.

This clone came up once. The rearrangement links TRBV5-1 to TRBJ2-3, with 8 bases lining up with TRBD2. Trimming at V came to 3 bases and at J to 0 bases, leaving 9 bases not matched to a gene. Germline CDR1 is SGHRS and CDR2 is YFSETQ. The CDR3 loop spans 17 amino acids. CDR3 sequence reads: CASSSSPSGLSTDTQYF. CDR3 nucleotides: TGCGCCAGCAGCTCCTCCCCTAGCGGGCTTAGCACAGATACGCAGTATTTT.

The J gene is TRBJ1-1, the V gene TRBV19; D might be TRBD1 (5 bases). CDR1 is LNHDA, CDR2 SQIVND, per germline (reference sequence). This CDR3 spans 13 amino acids. Trimming stripped 5 bases from V and 6 bases from J, with 13 bases between. CDR3 residues: CASSLRQTPEAFF. The CDR3 DNA follows: TGTGCCAGTAGTCTCCGACAGACCCCTGAAGCTTTCTTT.

The rearrangement uses TRBV9 and TRBJ2-1; TRBD2 matches at 8 bases. The CDR3 is 15 residues long. Germline trimming cut 4 bases from V and 4 bases from J; bases unmatched to any gene: 7. Germline V gives CDR1 SGDLS, CDR2 YYNGEE. The CDR3 loop reads CASSPTGGDYNEQFF. Here the CDR3 DNA reads TGTGCCAGCAGCCCAACCGGGGGGGATTACAATGAGCAGTTCTTC. The full variable domain, completed using reference TRBV9 and TRBJ2-1, is DSGVTQTPKHLITATGQRVTLRCSPRSGDLSVYWYQQSLDQGLQFLIQYYNGEERAKGNILERFSAQQFPDLHSELNLSSLELGDSALYFCASSPTGGDYNEQFFGPGTRLTVL.

The chain joins TRBV5-8 to TRBJ2-1; possibly TRBD1 or TRBD2 for D (5 bases each). V shed 4 bases and J shed 0 bases, with 14 bases lying between them. The CDR3 is 16 residues long. CDR1 is SGHTS, CDR2 YDEGEE, per germline. The DNA for the CDR3 is TGTGCCAGCAGCCCTCGGGACGGCCACTCCTACAATGAGCAGTTCTTC. Translation: CASSPRDGHSYNEQFF. Together with reference TRBV5-8 and TRBJ2-1, the CDR3 gives the full variable domain: EAGVTQSPTHLIKTRGQQATLRCSPISGHTSVYWYQQALGLGLQFLLWYDEGEERNRGNFPPRFSGRQFPNYSSELNVNALELEDSALYLCASSPRDGHSYNEQFFGPGTRLTVL.

V gene TRBV5-4 combines with J gene TRBJ2-1, with TRBD2 identical over 11 bases. The V gene's germline CDR1 is SGHNT and CDR2 YYREEE (reference sequence). J lost 3 bases, V lost 2 bases, and 4 bases had no gene match. CDR3 length: 16 amino acids. The CDR3 region is CASSFTSGSDYNEQFF. CDR3 DNA sequence: TGTGCCAGCAGCTTTACTAGCGGGAGTGACTACAATGAGCAGTTCTTC.

The chain couples TRBV5-1 to TRBJ1-6, with 7 bases aligning to TRBD1. The length of the CDR3 is 16 residues. Germline assignment: CDR1 SGHRS and CDR2 YFSETQ. Trimming took 0 bases from V and 10 from J; bases not matched to a gene: 10. The CDR3 region has the DNA TGCGCCAGCAGCTTGGAGGAAAGACAGGGATACTCACCCCTCCACTTT. It yields the protein CASSLEERQGYSPLHF.

This chain connects TRBV6-1 to TRBJ2-1; 7 bases align to TRBD1. V shed 5 bases, J shed 12 bases, and the junction held 7 bases outside the gene matches. The CDR3 is made up of 12 amino acids. Germline CDR1 MNHNS, CDR2 SASEGT. This CDR3 reads CASSPTGVWQFF. DNA of the CDR3: TGTGCCAGCAGTCCTACAGGGGTCTGGCAGTTCTTC.

The gene calls are TRBV4-2 and TRBJ2-1; 8 bases line up with TRBD2. The CDR3 extends over 18 amino acids. With 4 bases clipped from V and 2 bases from J, the junction kept 13 bases outside the gene matches. In germline, CDR1 is LGHNA, CDR2 YNFKEQ. The CDR3 DNA sequence: TGTGCCAGCAGCCCATTTTGGGCTAGCGGGTTCCCCTACAATGAGCAGTTCTTC. The encoded protein is CASSPFWASGFPYNEQFF.

The chain joins TRBV5-6 to TRBJ2-1, with D possibly being TRBD1 or TRBD2 (5 bases each). The CDR3 length is 14 residues. V shed 2 bases and J shed 8 bases, with 14 bases lying between them. Per the germline V gene, CDR1 is SGHDT and CDR2 is YYEEEE. The CDR3 DNA reads TGTGCCAGCAGCTTCAGAGGACATAGCGATGAGCAGTTCTTC. The encoded protein is CASSFRGHSDEQFF.

V gene TRBV28 combines with J gene TRBJ2-5; 8 nucleotides match TRBD2. CDR3 length: 13 residues. Germline-derived CDR1 and CDR2 are MDHEN and SYDVKM. The V segment lost 5 bases and the J segment 3 bases; nucleotides outside the gene matches: 2. CDR3 loop: CASSPGGKETQYF. CDR3 nucleotide sequence: TGTGCCAGCAGTCCGGGGGGGAAAGAGACCCAGTACTTC. The variable domain in full, completed from reference TRBV28 and TRBJ2-5, reads DVKVTQSSRYLVKRTGEKVFLECVQDMDHENMFWYRQDPGLGLRLIYFSYDVKMKEKGDIPEGYSVSREKKERFSLILESASTNQTSMYLCASSPGGKETQYFGPGTRLLVL.

This clone was found once. The chain combines TRBV6-5 with TRBJ1-2; D is possibly TRBD1 (5 bases). CDR3 length equals 13 residues. Germline V gene lookup returns CDR1 MNHEY and CDR2 SVGAGI. Trimming left V 6 bases short and J 2 bases short, with 10 bases between. This CDR3 reads CASSHRQNYGYTF. CDR3 nucleotides: TGTGCCAGCAGCCATAGACAGAACTATGGCTACACCTTC.

The chain is built from TRBV29-1 and TRBJ2-1; the D is unclear. In germline, CDR1 is SQVTM, CDR2 ANQGSEA. The CDR3 consists of 11 residues. Trimming took off 2 bases at V and 8 bases at J, with 7 bases between the two ends. The CDR3 DNA is TGCAGCGTTGAAACCGGGTATGAGCAGTTCTTC. It specifies CSVETGYEQFF.